These 20 T cell receptor beta chains were sequenced from one sample in a study of blood T cells in healthy people across ages. A second PCR, run for roughly 7 to 12 cycles, used a sample-barcoded 5' primer plus a J-beta primer mix. TCRdb re-called the 5' RACE reads with MiXCR, one entry per CDR3 protein. The sample carries roughly 720,000 distinct CDR3 sequences, about 53% recorded once. Sequenced: blood. These receptors came from a man at least 80 years old in good health.

This chain connects TRBV5-1 to TRBJ2-7, with 8 bases identical to TRBD1. With 6 bases clipped from V and 4 bases from J, the junction kept 9 bases outside the gene matches. CDR3 length: 14 amino acids. Per germline, CDR1 SGHRS and CDR2 YFSETQ. CDR3 sequence reads: CASNSQGASYEQYF. CDR3 sequence (DNA): TGCGCCAGCAATTCTCAGGGGGCGAGTTACGAGCAGTACTTC. Variable domain in full (rest from reference TRBV5-1 and TRBJ2-7): KAGVTQTPRYLIKTRGQQVTLSCSPISGHRSVSWYQQTPGQGLQFLFEYFSETQRNKGNFPGRFSGRQFSNSRSEMNVSTLELGDSALYLCASNSQGASYEQYFGPGTRLTVT.

This chain joins TRBV6-2 or TRBV6-3 and TRBJ2-7, with 11 bases lining up with TRBD2. CDR3 size: 15 residues. From germline, CDR1 is MNHEY and CDR2 SVGEGT. The J segment lost 7 bases and the V segment lost 4 bases, leaving 9 bases of the junction unmatched. DNA of the CDR3: TGTGCCAGCAGTTCACTAGCGGGGGTATACAATGAGCAGTACTTC. Protein: CASSSLAGVYNEQYF.

This clonotype was picked up a small number of times. The V gene is TRBV28, the J gene TRBJ1-4; TRBD1 aligns across 8 bases. This CDR3 comprises 16 residues. Losses at the gene ends were 4 bases for V and 6 bases for J; bases not matched to a gene: 10. Germline assignment: CDR1 MDHEN and CDR2 SYDVKM. DNA of the CDR3: TGTGCCAGCAGTTCTCCCCTGGGACAGGCTCATGAAAAACTGTTTTTT. Amino acid sequence: CASSSPLGQAHEKLFF.

The rearrangement joins TRBV10-3 to TRBJ2-7; TRBD1 is a possible D gene (5 bases). Germline CDR1 is ENHRY and CDR2 is SYGVKD. Deletions cut 6 bases from V and 2 bases from J, with 14 bases between. The CDR3 totals 14 residues. Written as DNA, the CDR3 is TGTGCCATCAGGCGGACACCCGACACCTACGAGCAGTACTTC. This gives the protein CAIRRTPDTYEQYF.

The chain recombines TRBV11-1 with TRBJ2-1, with TRBD2 matching over 9 bases. With 5 bases clipped from V and 8 bases from J, the junction kept 13 bases outside the gene matches. Germline-derived CDR1 and CDR2 are SGHAT and FQDESV (reference sequence). This CDR3 comprises 16 residues. CDR3: CASSTRNSGSNDEQFF. CDR3 DNA: TGTGCCAGCAGCACGCGAAATAGCGGGAGCAACGATGAGCAGTTCTTC.

This sequence joins TRBV9 and TRBJ2-5; a weak D match, TRBD2 (6 bases). The J call may be mistaken, given a closer DNA end match to TRBJ2-4. Germline CDR1 SGDLS, CDR2 YYNGEE. The CDR3 contains 16 residues. CDR3 in DNA: TGTGCCAGCAGCGTAGGAGGTCGGAGACGGGGGAGCATTCAGTACTTC. Protein product: CASSVGGRRRGSIQYF.

A few counts support this clonotype. This rearrangement joins TRBV30 to TRBJ1-6; D remains unclear. Between the trimmed V and J ends, which lost 0 bases and 6 bases, there was a span of 12 bases. The germline gives CDR1 GTSNPN, CDR2 SVGIG (reference sequence). This CDR3 has 15 amino acids. CDR3 amino acids: CAWSVVLRSNSPLHF. CDR3 DNA: TGTGCCTGGAGTGTAGTCCTTAGGAGTAATTCACCCCTCCACTTT.

The rearrangement links TRBV20-1 to TRBJ2-7, with no clear D. Trimming removed 3 bases at V and 0 bases at J, with 21 bases between. CDR1 and CDR2 (germline): DFQATT, SNEGSKA (reference sequence). The CDR3 length is 17 residues. The CDR3 sequence: CSARGAWLNPPSYEQYF. The CDR3 DNA reads TGCAGTGCTAGGGGTGCATGGCTCAACCCGCCCTCCTACGAGCAGTACTTC.

The rearrangement links TRBV7-2 to TRBJ2-5, with 13 positions matching TRBD2. Germline V gene lookup returns CDR1 SGHTA and CDR2 FQGNSA. This CDR3 is 19 amino acids long. V shed 2 bases, J shed 11 bases, and the junction held 20 bases outside the gene matches. The CDR3 nucleotides are TGTGCCAGCAGCTTATTTGTTGGACTAGCGGGAGAACCAACCGATGAGCAGTACTTC. This encodes CASSLFVGLAGEPTDEQYF.

This clonotype has only a few counts. The chain combines TRBV11-2 with TRBJ2-5; D uncertain. The V end was cut by 0 bases, the J end by 3 bases, with 11 bases between. The CDR3 spans 15 residues. Germline-derived CDR1 and CDR2 are SGHAT and FQNNGV. This chain's CDR3 is CASSLEAWSKETQYF. DNA of the CDR3: TGTGCCAGCAGCTTAGAGGCTTGGAGCAAAGAGACCCAGTACTTC.

A few counts support this clonotype. This chain joins TRBV4-1 and TRBJ2-1; 9 nucleotides agree with TRBD2. The junction had 10 bases not matched to a gene; V was cut back by 0 bases and J by 13 bases. The CDR3 runs to 15 residues. Germline assignment: CDR1 MGHRA and CDR2 YSYEKL. In DNA, the CDR3 is TGCGCCAGCAGCCAAGAACCGGGCGGGAGGGCCCGACAGTTCTTC. Its translation is CASSQEPGGRARQFF.

J is TRBJ2-4 and V is TRBV7-2, with D tentatively TRBD1 or TRBD2 (5 bases each). V was shortened by 5 bases and J by 5 bases, with 10 bases between the two germline ends. Germline V gives CDR1 SGHTA, CDR2 FQGNSA. CDR3 size: 13 residues. In nucleotides, the CDR3 is TGTGCCAGCAGCACCGGGACCCAAAACATTCAGTACTTC. This sequence encodes CASSTGTQNIQYF.

The rearrangement links TRBV7-2 to TRBJ2-1; D is possibly TRBD2 (5 bases). The CDR3 extends over 16 amino acids. Trimming left V 4 bases short and J 5 bases short, with 18 bases between. Germline V gene lookup returns CDR1 SGHTA and CDR2 FQGNSA. The CDR3 DNA reads TGTGCCAGCAGCTACCCCAAAGGTCCCGGGGACAATGAGCAGTTCTTC. Translation gives CASSYPKGPGDNEQFF.

In DNA, the CDR3 is TGCGCCAGCAGCCAAGATCTGCTCGGAGGCTACACCTTC. Protein: CASSQDLLGGYTF. The gene calls are TRBV4-1 and TRBJ1-2; D is undetermined. V was shortened by 0 bases and J by 8 bases, with 10 bases between the two germline ends. There are 13 residues in the CDR3. From germline, CDR1 is MGHRA and CDR2 YSYEKL.

This clonotype has a handful of counts. The chain couples TRBV5-1 to TRBJ1-2, with 8 bases identical to TRBD1. V was pared by 4 bases and J by 2 bases, with 10 bases of the junction left unmatched. This CDR3 has 16 amino acids. Germline V gene sequence: CDR1 SGHRS, CDR2 YFSETQ. The CDR3 DNA sequence: TGCGCCAGCAGCGGTGGAGCGGGACAGGCGAACTATGGCTACACCTTC. Residues: CASSGGAGQANYGYTF.

This rearrangement joins TRBV5-1 to TRBJ2-1, with 7 bases fitting TRBD1. Germline V CDR1 and CDR2: SGHRS, YFSETQ. The CDR3 has 16 residues. V dropped 4 bases and J dropped 5; count of bases not matched to a gene: 12. CDR3 coding DNA: TGCGCCAGCAGCATAGCGACAGGGCCCCCCAACAATGAGCAGTTCTTC. Its protein product is CASSIATGPPNNEQFF.

The V call is TRBV7-9, the J call TRBJ1-1; D not resolved. CDR3 size: 15 residues. CDR1 and CDR2 (germline): SEHNR, FQNEAQ (reference sequence). With 5 bases removed from V and 0 bases from J, the gap between germline ends came to 13 bases. The CDR3 DNA reads as TGTGCCAGCAGCGCGGAACCCCGAATGAACACTGAAGCTTTCTTT. Translated: CASSAEPRMNTEAFF. The full variable domain, its missing parts supplied by reference TRBV7-9 and TRBJ1-1, is DTGVSQNPRHKITKRGQNVTFRCDPISEHNRLYWYRQTLGQGPEFLTYFQNEAQLEKSRLLSDRFSAERPKGSFSTLEIQRTEQGDSAMYLCASSAEPRMNTEAFFGQGTRLTVV.

The rearrangement joins TRBV28 to TRBJ2-7; D may be TRBD1 or TRBD2 (5 bases each). V gave up 5 bases and J gave up 0 bases, with 17 bases separating them. CDR1 and CDR2 (germline): MDHEN, SYDVKM. This CDR3 region has 16 residues. CDR3 region: CASSATGKGSSYEQYF. The CDR3 bases are TGTGCCAGCAGTGCCACAGGAAAGGGGAGCTCCTACGAGCAGTACTTC.

The chain links TRBV27 to TRBJ2-1; 8 bases match TRBD2. The germline V gene has CDR1 MNHEY and CDR2 SMNVEV (reference sequence). The CDR3 runs to 17 residues. Trimming cost V 3 bases and J 0 bases; bases outside gene matches: 7. CDR3 DNA sequence: TGTGCCAGCAGTTTGCCGCCGGGACTAGGCTCCTACAATGAGCAGTTCTTC. It encodes CASSLPPGLGSYNEQFF.

The gene calls are TRBV7-2 and TRBJ1-2; D unclear. The CDR3 extends over 13 amino acids. The germline V gene encodes CDR1 SGHTA and CDR2 FQGNSA. Trimming stripped 3 bases from V and 4 bases from J, with 9 bases between. In DNA form, the CDR3 reads TGTGCCAGCAGCTTCAAGGGAGGCTATGGCTACACCTTC. It translates to CASSFKGGYGYTF.